This T cell receptor (beta chain) is drawn from a study of cytomegalovirus exposure and HLA in healthy donors. Broader study findings: High sensitivity and specificity were reportedly achieved when the classifier diagnosed cytomegalovirus status. Analyses of presence/absence relied on an assumption of roughly uniform sequencing depth across donors. An analysis was carried out later, and it reportedly showed fewer N-insertions in an Asian-associated ancestry cluster than the approximately 670-donor mean. Rates of TCR association differed by HLA locus in a later analysis, with DRB1 highest and HLA-C lowest.

For this clone: Its matching antigen is unknown.

From germline, CDR1 is DFQATT and CDR2 SNEGSKA (reference sequence). The V end was cut by 5 bases, the J end by 10 bases, with 11 bases between. The length of the CDR3 is 11 residues. Amplification used 60 Vbeta primers and 13 Jbeta primers. TCRdb's table, derived via immunoSEQ multiplex PCR, lists solely in-frame clones and lacks some. The sample holds approximately 110,000 clones, around 80% seen once. The source of this sequence is a man aged 50-60 years in good health and CMV-seronegative. Sequencing was carried out using PBMCs. The rearrangement uses TRBV20-1 and TRBJ1-4; no clear D gene. This CDR3 reads CSAPLPGKLFF. The CDR3 DNA is TGCAGTGCTCCCCTCCCGGGAAAACTGTTTTTT.